These 19 T cell receptor beta chains came from one sample sequenced in a study of T cells after yellow fever vaccination. TCRdb reprocessed the 5' RACE reads with MiXCR, giving one entry per CDR3 protein. The repertoire holds approximately 350,000 distinct CDR3 sequences, with roughly 12% as singletons. The sequenced sample was PBMCs, obtained on the day of the first yellow fever vaccination. The receptor set was obtained from a man between 18 and 29 years old who received the YFV17D yellow fever vaccine.

The CDR3 is CASSFPGPYGYTF. Here the CDR3 DNA reads TGTGCCAGCAGCTTCCCGGGACCTTATGGCTACACCTTC. This chain connects TRBV5-5 to TRBJ1-2; D is possibly TRBD1 (5 bases). With 2 bases removed from V and 5 bases from J, the gap between germline ends came to 10 bases. Germline V gene data show CDR1 as SGHKS and CDR2 as YYEKEE (reference sequence). The CDR3 has 13 amino acids.

This chain uses TRBV2 with TRBJ2-1; 8 bases map to TRBD2. CDR3 length: 14 residues. The ends lost 11 bases at V and 9 bases at J; junction bases unmatched: 15. CDR1 and CDR2 (germline): SNHLY, FYNNEI. CDR3 region: CASLGRGGGFEQFF. The DNA for the CDR3 is TGTGCCTCCCTCGGACGGGGGGGCGGATTTGAGCAGTTCTTC.

The chain couples TRBV12-3 or TRBV12-4 to TRBJ2-7, with D possibly being TRBD1 (6 bases). Trimming removed 1 base from V and 1 base from J, with 11 bases in between. The CDR3 length is 15 residues. The CDR3 protein is CASSLGVQGSYEQYF. Written as DNA, the CDR3 is TGTGCCAGCAGTTTAGGGGTTCAGGGGTCCTACGAGCAGTACTTC.

The J gene is TRBJ2-1, the V gene TRBV7-9, with 8 bases matching TRBD1. This CDR3 has 12 amino acids. Trimming took 6 bases from V and 15 from J; bases not matched to a gene: 10. Per germline, CDR1 SEHNR and CDR2 FQNEAQ (reference sequence). The CDR3 DNA reads as TGTGCCAGCAGTAAGGACAGGGTGGGACTGTTCTTC. It specifies CASSKDRVGLFF.

The chain uses TRBV6-5 and TRBJ2-6; unclear D gene. Germline assignment: CDR1 MNHEY and CDR2 SVGAGI. This CDR3 spans 15 amino acids. V was pared by 3 bases and J by 1 base, with 7 bases between. The CDR3 here is CASSYGRSGANVLTF. In DNA form, the CDR3 reads TGTGCCAGCAGTTATGGCAGGTCTGGGGCCAACGTCCTGACTTTC.

This clonotype was seen a handful of times. The V call is TRBV4-3, the J call TRBJ1-5; the D is unclear. Between the trimmed V and J ends, which lost 0 bases and 6 bases, there was a span of 12 bases. Per the germline V gene, CDR1 is LGHNA and CDR2 is YSLEER. The CDR3 contains 15 residues. CDR3 DNA sequence: TGCGCCAGCAGCCAAGAGGGTAAGGGAGCTCAGCCCCAGCATTTT. Protein product: CASSQEGKGAQPQHF.

This chain joins TRBV5-6 and TRBJ1-5; a possible D gene is TRBD1 (5 bases). The CDR3 consists of 13 residues. Trimming took 2 bases from V and 8 from J, leaving 11 bases between them. Germline V gene lookup returns CDR1 SGHDT and CDR2 YYEEEE. The DNA of the CDR3 is TGTGCCAGCAGCTTCGGTGGAGGGGAGCCCCAGCATTTT. Amino acid sequence: CASSFGGGEPQHF.

The genes are TRBV5-6 and TRBJ1-1; 9 bases fit TRBD1. Germline values: CDR1 SGHDT, CDR2 YYEEEE. The CDR3 runs to 14 residues. The V gene end was trimmed by 3 bases and the J gene end by 8 bases; junction bases not matched to a gene: 8. The CDR3 here is CASSWGQGIGEAFF. In nucleotides, the CDR3 is TGTGCCAGCAGCTGGGGACAGGGTATAGGGGAAGCTTTCTTT.

A few counts support this clonotype. This sequence joins TRBV14 and TRBJ2-7; D gene ambiguous. Trimming left V 4 bases short and J 3 bases short, with 10 bases between. The CDR3 sequence is 13 residues long. CDR1 and CDR2 from the germline V gene are SGHDN and FVKESK. The DNA of the CDR3 is TGTGCCAGCAGCCGCGGTTGGGGCTACGAGCAGTACTTC. The encoded protein is CASSRGWGYEQYF.

This clonotype was seen many times. The CDR3 DNA follows: TGCGCCAGCAGCTTGGACGGGACAGCCGGGGAGCTGTTTTTT. Translated, it gives CASSLDGTAGELFF. The V call is TRBV5-1, the J call TRBJ2-2; 7 nucleotides match TRBD1. The V gene end was trimmed by 0 bases and the J gene end by 6 bases; junction bases not matched to a gene: 2. The CDR3 covers 14 residues. Germline values: CDR1 SGHRS, CDR2 YFSETQ.

This rearrangement joins TRBV12-3 or TRBV12-4 to TRBJ2-1; D uncertain. Trimming removed 11 bases from V and 0 bases from J, with 11 bases in between. The CDR3 runs 13 residues. The CDR3 region is CAVESSSYNEQFF. CDR3 nucleotides: TGTGCCGTTGAGAGTAGCTCCTACAATGAGCAGTTCTTC.

The chain carries TRBV4-2 and TRBJ1-4; 7 bases agree with TRBD1. The CDR3 loop spans 14 amino acids. Germline V gives CDR1 LGHNA, CDR2 YNFKEQ. Trimming removed 3 bases from V and 8 bases from J; junction bases left unmatched: 6. The CDR3, as DNA: TGTGCCAGCAGCCAGGGTACAGGGGCCGAAAAACTGTTTTTT. This gives the protein CASSQGTGAEKLFF.

In its sample, this clonotype was seen a few times. V is TRBV7-2 and J is TRBJ1-2; D is unclear. V was trimmed by 2 bases and J by 2 bases, leaving 12 bases between them. This CDR3 contains 15 residues. Germline CDR1 is SGHTA and CDR2 is FQGNSA. The chain's CDR3 is CASSLSHVTNYGYTF. The CDR3, as DNA: TGTGCCAGCAGCTTAAGTCATGTCACAAACTATGGCTACACCTTC.

This clonotype was recorded many times. The chain combines TRBV4-1 with TRBJ1-5; D may be TRBD1 (6 bases). Trimming stripped 5 bases from V and 0 bases from J, with 11 bases between. The CDR3 is 15 residues long. Germline values: CDR1 MGHRA, CDR2 YSYEKL. DNA for the CDR3: TGCGCCAGCAGCGATAGACAGGTTAGCAATCAGCCCCAGCATTTT. Protein product: CASSDRQVSNQPQHF.

This clonotype was seen only a few times. This chain links TRBV4-1 with TRBJ2-2; D is possibly TRBD1 (6 bases). V shed 4 bases and J shed 0 bases, with 9 bases lying between them. This CDR3 has 15 residues. Germline CDR1 and CDR2: MGHRA and YSYEKL. CDR3 sequence: CASSPRGANTGELFF. As DNA, the CDR3 is TGCGCCAGCAGCCCCAGGGGCGCGAACACCGGGGAGCTGTTTTTT.

This sequence joins TRBV7-9 and TRBJ1-4, with D tentatively TRBD1 (5 bases). Germline values: CDR1 SEHNR, CDR2 FQNEAQ (reference sequence). V was cut by 5 bases and J by 2 bases, with 18 bases left in between. The CDR3 has 17 residues. The CDR3 DNA follows: TGTGCCAGCAGCCCCGGGACTGGGATTGGCACTAATGAAAAACTGTTTTTT. This encodes CASSPGTGIGTNEKLFF.

This clonotype has ten or more counts. The rearrangement joins TRBV19 to TRBJ1-2; no clear D. This CDR3 is 12 amino acids long. Germline V gene data show CDR1 as LNHDA and CDR2 as SQIVND (reference sequence). The V end lost 7 bases, the J end lost 8 bases, and 14 bases lay between the germline ends. The CDR3 nucleotides are TGTGCCAGTAAGAAGGGCGTGGAAGGCTACACCTTC. This gives the protein CASKKGVEGYTF.

The chain employs TRBV11-2 and TRBJ2-5; 8 bases agree with TRBD2. Germline-derived CDR1 and CDR2 are SGHAT and FQNNGV. Losses at the gene ends were 8 bases for V and 4 bases for J; bases not matched to a gene: 12. CDR3 size: 15 residues. CDR3 amino acids: CASSRGVAGPETQYF. CDR3 nucleotides: TGTGCCAGCTCCAGGGGAGTAGCGGGGCCAGAGACCCAGTACTTC. Together with reference TRBV11-2 and TRBJ2-5, the CDR3 gives the full variable domain: EAGVAQSPRYKIIEKRQSVAFWCNPISGHATLYWYQQILGQGPKLLIQFQNNGVVDDSQLPKDRFSAERLKGVDSTLKIQPAKLEDSAVYLCASSRGVAGPETQYFGPGTRLLVL.

Ten or more counts support this clonotype. V gene TRBV20-1 combines with J gene TRBJ1-1; D unclear. From germline, CDR1 is DFQATT and CDR2 SNEGSKA (reference sequence). With 2 bases removed from V and 1 base from J, the gap between germline ends came to 5 bases. CDR3 length: 12 amino acids. CDR3 DNA sequence: TGCAGTGCTAGACAAGGGAACACTGAAGCTTTCTTT. This codes for CSARQGNTEAFF.